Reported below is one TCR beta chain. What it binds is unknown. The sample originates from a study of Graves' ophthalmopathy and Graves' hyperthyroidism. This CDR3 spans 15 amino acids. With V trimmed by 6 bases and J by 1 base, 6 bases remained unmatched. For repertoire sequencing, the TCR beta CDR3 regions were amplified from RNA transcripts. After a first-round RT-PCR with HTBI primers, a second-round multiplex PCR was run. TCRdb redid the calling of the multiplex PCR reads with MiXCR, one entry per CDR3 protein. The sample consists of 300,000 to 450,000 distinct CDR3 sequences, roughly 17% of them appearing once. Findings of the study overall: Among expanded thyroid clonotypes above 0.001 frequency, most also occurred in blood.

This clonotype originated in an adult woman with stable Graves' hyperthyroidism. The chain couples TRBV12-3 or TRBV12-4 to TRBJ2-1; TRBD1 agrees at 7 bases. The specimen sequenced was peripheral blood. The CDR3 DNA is TGTGCCAGCAGGAAAGAGACAGGGTCCTACAATGAGCAGTTCTTC. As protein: CASRKETGSYNEQFF.